This passage covers 7 T cell receptor beta chains from one sample sequenced in a study of blood T cell repertoires in COVID-19. Assay: immunoSEQ multiplex PCR; the TCRdb copy retains only in-frame clones and omits some. The sample comprises 370,000 or so clones, over 75% of which are singletons, and roughly 1.4% rests with the top ten. Sequenced input: PBMCs or T cells enriched from blood (not recorded which). These receptors were obtained from a man aged 25 to 45 who had recovered from COVID-19.

The rearrangement uses TRBV29-1 and TRBJ1-1; D is ambiguous. The CDR3 is made up of 11 amino acids. With 1 base removed from V and 6 bases from J, the gap between germline ends came to 6 bases. Germline V CDR1 and CDR2: SQVTM, ANQGSEA. This CDR3 reads CSVEGPPEAFF. As DNA, the CDR3 is TGCAGCGTTGAAGGGCCCCCTGAAGCTTTCTTT.

J is TRBJ1-4 and V is TRBV4-1, with D unclear. The germline V gene has CDR1 MGHRA and CDR2 YSYEKL. The CDR3 loop spans 11 amino acids. The V end lost 0 bases, the J end lost 10 bases, and 3 bases lay between the germline ends. CDR3 loop: CASSQDRKLFF. CDR3 in DNA: TGCGCCAGCAGCCAAGATCGAAAACTGTTTTTT.

The V gene is TRBV2, the J gene TRBJ2-1; a weak D match, TRBD1 (6 bases). The CDR3 length is 11 residues. Trimming removed 6 bases from V and 15 bases from J, with 15 bases in between. Germline V gene sequence: CDR1 SNHLY, CDR2 FYNNEI. The DNA of the CDR3 is TGTGCCAGCAGAGGGAGACAGGAAGGGTTCTTC. It encodes CASRGRQEGFF.

The chain employs TRBV4-3 and TRBJ2-1, with D perhaps matching TRBD1 (5 bases). Germline CDR1 is LGHNA and CDR2 is YSLEER. The CDR3 runs to 15 residues. V lost 1 base and J lost 4, with 11 bases in between. The CDR3, as DNA: TGCGCCAGCAGCCAAGTACAGGTTGCTTACAATGAGCAGTTCTTC. Its translation is CASSQVQVAYNEQFF.

The chain links TRBV6-1 to TRBJ1-1, with D possibly matching TRBD1 (5 bases). V was pared by 1 base and J by 2 bases, with 11 bases between. The CDR3 has 15 amino acids. Germline V CDR1 and CDR2: MNHNS, SASEGT. The DNA for the CDR3 is TGTGCCAGCAGTGAAGTTGCGGGGCGAAACACTGAAGCTTTCTTT. Its translation: CASSEVAGRNTEAFF.

This sequence joins TRBV18 and TRBJ2-7; the match to TRBD1 covers 7 bases. The germline CDR1 and CDR2 sequences are KGHSH and LQKENI. V lost 3 bases and J lost 2; bases outside the gene matches: 4. The CDR3 runs to 14 residues. This CDR3 reads CASSPGTATYEQYF. In nucleotides, the CDR3 is TGTGCCAGCTCACCTGGGACAGCAACCTACGAGCAGTACTTC.

The chain combines TRBV6-5 with TRBJ2-1, with D perhaps matching TRBD2 (7 bases). Trimming pared 8 bases from V and 4 bases from J, leaving 18 bases between. The CDR3 has 15 amino acids. Germline V lookup: CDR1 MNHEY, CDR2 SVGAGI. In DNA form, the CDR3 reads TGTGCCAGCGCCTTTAACAGGGAGGGTTACAATGAGCAGTTCTTC. This encodes CASAFNREGYNEQFF.